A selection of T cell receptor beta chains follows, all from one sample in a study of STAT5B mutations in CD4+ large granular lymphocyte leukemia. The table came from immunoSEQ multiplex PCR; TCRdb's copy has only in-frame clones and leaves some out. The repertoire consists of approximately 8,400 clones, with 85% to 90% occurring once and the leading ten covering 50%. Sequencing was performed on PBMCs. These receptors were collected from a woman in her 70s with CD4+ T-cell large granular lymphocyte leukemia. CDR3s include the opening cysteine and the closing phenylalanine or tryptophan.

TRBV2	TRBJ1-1	CASRSGGTEAFF
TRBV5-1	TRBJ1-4	CASSLAGSEGEKLFF
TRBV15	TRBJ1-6	CATSRGEWSSYNSPLHF
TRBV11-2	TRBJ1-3	CASSLAGQGTGNTIYF
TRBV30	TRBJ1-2	CATPQGHGYGYTF
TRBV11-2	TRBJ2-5	CASSLPIEWGGEETQYF
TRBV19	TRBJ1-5	CASSTRSGGSSNQPQHF
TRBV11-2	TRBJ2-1	CASSLYVGQIYNEQFF
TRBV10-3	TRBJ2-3	CAISDSDGRGTDTQYF
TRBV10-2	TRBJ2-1	CASSASGPRQFF
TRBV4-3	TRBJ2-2	CASSQRYGGPKELFF
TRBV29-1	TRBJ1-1	CSVRRGQSNTEAFF
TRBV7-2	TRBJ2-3	CASSLAGRVDTQYF